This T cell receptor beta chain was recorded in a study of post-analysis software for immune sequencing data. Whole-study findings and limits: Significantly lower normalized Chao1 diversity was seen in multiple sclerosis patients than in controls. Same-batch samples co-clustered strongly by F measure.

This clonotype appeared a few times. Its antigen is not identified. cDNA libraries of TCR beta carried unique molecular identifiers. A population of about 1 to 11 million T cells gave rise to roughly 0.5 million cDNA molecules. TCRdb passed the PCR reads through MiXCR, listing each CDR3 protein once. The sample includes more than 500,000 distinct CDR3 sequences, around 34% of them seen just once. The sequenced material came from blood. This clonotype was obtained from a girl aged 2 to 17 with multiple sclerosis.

Written as DNA, the CDR3 is TGTGCCAGCAGCTCCCCAAGCGGGGGGGTTTCCTACAATGAGCAGTTCTTC. Protein sequence: CASSSPSGGVSYNEQFF. This chain joins TRBV7-8 and TRBJ2-1, with TRBD2 identical over 10 bases. The CDR3 consists of 17 residues. Germline CDR1 SGHVS, CDR2 FQNEAQ. Trimming removed 4 bases from V and 1 base from J; junction bases left unmatched: 7.